This passage covers 5 T cell receptor beta chains from one sample sequenced in a study of cytomegalovirus exposure and HLA in healthy donors (TCRdb year 2017). The protocol used for the library was the immunoSEQ multiplex PCR assay. TCRdb provides this immuneACCESS table in a form limited to in-frame rearrangements. Some clones are lacking; in checked studies, under half of them reflect an unresolved V gene, and why the rest are absent is not known. The sample has roughly 76,000 clones on record, 90% to 95% of them singletons. 1.5% to 1.8% of the sample rests with the top ten. Sequences were obtained from PBMCs. The source of these receptors is a man aged 18 to 30 in good health and CMV-seropositive.

This clone was seen only once. The chain has TRBV6-4 and TRBJ2-3; TRBD2 aligns across 8 bases. In germline, CDR1 is MRHNA, CDR2 SNTAGT. J lost 2 bases, V lost 6 bases, and 4 bases had no gene match. The CDR3 extends over 14 amino acids. CDR3 DNA: TGTGCCAGCAGCCAGGGACTAGACACAGATACGCAGTATTTT. Translation gives CASSQGLDTDTQYF.

On this clone: One end of the junction varies from germline; a read error may be responsible. The sample holds other DNA sequences that translate to the same CDR3. In DNA form, the CDR3 reads TGTGCCAGCAGCTTCGGAGGTGTGGGGGCCAACGTCCTGACCTTC. Translated: CASSFGGVGANVLTF. J is TRBJ2-6 and V is TRBV5-6; the D gene is possibly TRBD1 (6 bases). The germline V gene encodes CDR1 SGHDT and CDR2 YYEEEE. The CDR3 has 15 residues.

The chain employs TRBV7-8 and TRBJ1-2, with D unclear. The CDR3 consists of 16 residues. Trimming removed 4 bases from V and 0 bases from J, with 15 bases in between. Per germline, CDR1 SGHVS and CDR2 FQNEAQ. The CDR3 protein is CASSSERAVANYGYTF. The CDR3 DNA reads TGTGCCAGCAGCTCTGAGAGGGCAGTAGCTAACTATGGCTACACCTTC.

V gene TRBV9 combines with J gene TRBJ2-1; D gene uncertain. V dropped 3 bases and J dropped 8 bases, with 12 bases sitting between them. This CDR3 region has 13 residues. The germline V gene encodes CDR1 SGDLS and CDR2 YYNGEE. The CDR3, as DNA: TGTGCCAGCAGCGCAAACTTTATAGATGAGCAGTTCTTC. Its translation is CASSANFIDEQFF.

The chain combines TRBV18 with TRBJ2-1, with TRBD1 matching over 9 bases. The germline V gene encodes CDR1 KGHSH and CDR2 LQKENI. V shed 5 bases, J shed 4 bases, and the junction held 6 bases outside the gene matches. This CDR3 spans 15 amino acids. The CDR3 DNA sequence: TGTGCCAGCTCAACCGACAGGGGGTCATACAATGAGCAGTTCTTC. Encoded protein: CASSTDRGSYNEQFF.